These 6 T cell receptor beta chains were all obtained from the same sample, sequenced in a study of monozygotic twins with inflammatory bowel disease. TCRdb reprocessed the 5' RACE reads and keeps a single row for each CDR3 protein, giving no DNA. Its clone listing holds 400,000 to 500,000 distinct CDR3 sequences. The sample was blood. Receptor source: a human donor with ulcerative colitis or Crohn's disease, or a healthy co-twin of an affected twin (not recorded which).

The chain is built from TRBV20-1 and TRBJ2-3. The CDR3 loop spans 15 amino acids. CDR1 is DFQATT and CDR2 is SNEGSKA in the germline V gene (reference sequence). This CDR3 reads CSAREGGTGTDTQYF.

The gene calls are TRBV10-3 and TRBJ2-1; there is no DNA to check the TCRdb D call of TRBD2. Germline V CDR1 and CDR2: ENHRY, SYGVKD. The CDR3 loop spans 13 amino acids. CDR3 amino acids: CAISDPAGDEQFF.

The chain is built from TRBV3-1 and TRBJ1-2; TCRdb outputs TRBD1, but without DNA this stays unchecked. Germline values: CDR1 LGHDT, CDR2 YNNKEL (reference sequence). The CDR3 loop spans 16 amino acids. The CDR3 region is CASSQDMAGGDYGYTF.

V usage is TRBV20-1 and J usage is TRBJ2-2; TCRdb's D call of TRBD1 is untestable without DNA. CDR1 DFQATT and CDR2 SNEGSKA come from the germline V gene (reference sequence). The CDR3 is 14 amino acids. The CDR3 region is CSARSLGGTGELFF.

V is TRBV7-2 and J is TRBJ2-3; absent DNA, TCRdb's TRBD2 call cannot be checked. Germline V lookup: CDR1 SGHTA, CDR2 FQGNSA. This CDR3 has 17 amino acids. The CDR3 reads CASSLESSGLSTDTQYF.

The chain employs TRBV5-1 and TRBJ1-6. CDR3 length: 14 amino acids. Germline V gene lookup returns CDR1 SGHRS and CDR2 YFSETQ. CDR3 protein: CASSLWAMDSPLHF.